The clone carrying this T cell receptor beta chain has at least ten counts. TCRdb re-analysed the RACE reads in MiXCR, keeping a single row per CDR3 protein. Altogether roughly 380,000 distinct CDR3 sequences are present, about 6% being singletons, with the ten largest covering around 5.6%. Indicated time point: patch test 2, 6 weeks after DPC sensitization. Treatment reported: therapeutic diphenylcyclopropenone sensitization with weekly scalp DPC. This entry is derived from a study of human T cells and chemical hapten exposure. Overall study context: While the approximately 23-week study was under way, patients received diphenylcyclopropenone on the scalp every week.

Per germline, CDR1 SGHRS and CDR2 YFSETQ. Losses at the gene ends were 4 bases for V and 2 bases for J; bases not matched to a gene: 11. The CDR3 consists of 17 residues. The TCR was taken from a woman under 30 with alopecia areata. Some clones in this sample may be carry-over from other donors' samples. The rearrangement links TRBV5-1 to TRBJ2-3, with TRBD2 matching 9 bases. The sample in question was whole blood, obtained in connection with sensitization to the hapten diphenylcyclopropenone (DPC). The CDR3 DNA follows: TGCGCCAGCAGCCCCAACAGCGGGGGGCCACCCACAGATACGCAGTATTTT. Protein sequence: CASSPNSGGPPTDTQYF.